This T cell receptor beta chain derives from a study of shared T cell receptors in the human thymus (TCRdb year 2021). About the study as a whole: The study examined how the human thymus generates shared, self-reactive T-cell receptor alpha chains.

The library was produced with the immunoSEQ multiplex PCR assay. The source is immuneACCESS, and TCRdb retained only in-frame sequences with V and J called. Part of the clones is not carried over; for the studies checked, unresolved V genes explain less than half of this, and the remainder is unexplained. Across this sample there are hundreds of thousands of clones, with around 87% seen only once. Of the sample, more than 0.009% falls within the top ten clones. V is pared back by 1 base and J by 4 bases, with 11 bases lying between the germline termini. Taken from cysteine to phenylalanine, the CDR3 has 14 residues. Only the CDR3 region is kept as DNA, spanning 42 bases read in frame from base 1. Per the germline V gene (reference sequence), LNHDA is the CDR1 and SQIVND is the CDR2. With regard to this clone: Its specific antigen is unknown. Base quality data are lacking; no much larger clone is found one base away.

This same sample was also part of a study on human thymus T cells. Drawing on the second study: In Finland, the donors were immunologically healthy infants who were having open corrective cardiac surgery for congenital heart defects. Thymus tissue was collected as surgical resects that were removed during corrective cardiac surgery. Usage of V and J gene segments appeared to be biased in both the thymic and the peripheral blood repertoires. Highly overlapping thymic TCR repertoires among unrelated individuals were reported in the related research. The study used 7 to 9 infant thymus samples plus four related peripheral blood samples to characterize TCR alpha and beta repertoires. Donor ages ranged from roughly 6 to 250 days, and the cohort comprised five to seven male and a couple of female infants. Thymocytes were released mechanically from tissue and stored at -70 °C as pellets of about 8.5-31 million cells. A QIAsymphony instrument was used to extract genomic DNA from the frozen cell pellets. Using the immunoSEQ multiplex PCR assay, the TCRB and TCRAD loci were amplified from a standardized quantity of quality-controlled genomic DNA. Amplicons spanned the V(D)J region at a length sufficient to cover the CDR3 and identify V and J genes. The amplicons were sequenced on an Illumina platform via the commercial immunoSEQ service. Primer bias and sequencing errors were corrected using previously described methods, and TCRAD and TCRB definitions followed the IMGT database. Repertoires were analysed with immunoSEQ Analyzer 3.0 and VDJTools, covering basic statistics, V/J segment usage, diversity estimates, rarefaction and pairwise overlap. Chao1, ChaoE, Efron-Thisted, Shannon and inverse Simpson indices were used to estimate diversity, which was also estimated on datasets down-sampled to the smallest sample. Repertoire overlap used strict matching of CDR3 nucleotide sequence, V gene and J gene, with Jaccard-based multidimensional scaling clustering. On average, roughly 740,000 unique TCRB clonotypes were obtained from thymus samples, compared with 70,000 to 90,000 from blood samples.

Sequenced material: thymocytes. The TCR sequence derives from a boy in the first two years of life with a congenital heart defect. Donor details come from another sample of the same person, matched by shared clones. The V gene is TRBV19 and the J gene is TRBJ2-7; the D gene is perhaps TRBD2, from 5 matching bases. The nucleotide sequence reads TGTGCCAGTAGTATAGGGCCCGGGATGTACGAGCAGTACTTC. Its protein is CASSIGPGMYEQYF.